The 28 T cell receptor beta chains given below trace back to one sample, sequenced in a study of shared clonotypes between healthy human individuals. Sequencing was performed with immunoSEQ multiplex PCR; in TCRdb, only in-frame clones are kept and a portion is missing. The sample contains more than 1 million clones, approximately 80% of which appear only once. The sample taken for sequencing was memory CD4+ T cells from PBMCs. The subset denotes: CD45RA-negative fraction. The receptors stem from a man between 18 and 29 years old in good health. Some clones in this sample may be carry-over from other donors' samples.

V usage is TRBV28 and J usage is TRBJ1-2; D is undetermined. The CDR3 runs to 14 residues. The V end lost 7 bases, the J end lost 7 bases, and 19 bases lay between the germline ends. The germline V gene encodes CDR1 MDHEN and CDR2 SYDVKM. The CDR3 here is CASTTRAEGGGYTF. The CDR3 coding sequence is TGTGCCAGCACGACCCGGGCCGAGGGTGGTGGCTACACCTTC.

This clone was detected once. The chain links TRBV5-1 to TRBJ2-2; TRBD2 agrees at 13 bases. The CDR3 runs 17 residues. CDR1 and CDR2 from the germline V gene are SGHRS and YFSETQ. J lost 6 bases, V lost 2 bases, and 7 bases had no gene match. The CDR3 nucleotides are TGCGCCAGCAGCTTAGAAGGACTAGCGGGAGTTCCCGGGGAGCTGTTTTTT. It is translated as CASSLEGLAGVPGELFF.

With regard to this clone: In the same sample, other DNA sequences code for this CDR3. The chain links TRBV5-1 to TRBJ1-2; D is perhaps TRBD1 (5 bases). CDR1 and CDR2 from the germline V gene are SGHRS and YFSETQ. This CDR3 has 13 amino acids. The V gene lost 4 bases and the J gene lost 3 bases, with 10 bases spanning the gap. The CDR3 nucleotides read TGCGCCAGCAGCCCGACGGGGGACTATGGCTACACCTTC. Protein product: CASSPTGDYGYTF.

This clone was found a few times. This CDR3 reads CSVETVEGTEAFF. The CDR3 bases are TGCAGCGTAGAGACAGTAGAAGGCACTGAAGCTTTCTTT. The chain employs TRBV29-1 and TRBJ1-1; weak D call: TRBD1 (5 bases). Trimming left V 6 bases short and J 4 bases short, with 15 bases between. The germline gives CDR1 SQVTM, CDR2 ANQGSEA. The CDR3 runs to 13 residues.

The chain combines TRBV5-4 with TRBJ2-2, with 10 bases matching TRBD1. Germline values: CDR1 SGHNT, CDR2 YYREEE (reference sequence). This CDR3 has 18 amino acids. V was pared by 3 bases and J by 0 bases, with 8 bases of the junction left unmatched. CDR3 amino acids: CASSYPPGQGTNTGELFF. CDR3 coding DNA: TGTGCCAGCAGCTATCCTCCGGGACAGGGGACGAACACCGGGGAGCTGTTTTTT. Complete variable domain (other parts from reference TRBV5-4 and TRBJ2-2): ETGVTQSPTHLIKTRGQQVTLRCSSQSGHNTVSWYQQALGQGPQFIFQYYREEENGRGNFPPRFSGLQFPNYSSELNVNALELDDSALYLCASSYPPGQGTNTGELFFGEGSRLTVL.

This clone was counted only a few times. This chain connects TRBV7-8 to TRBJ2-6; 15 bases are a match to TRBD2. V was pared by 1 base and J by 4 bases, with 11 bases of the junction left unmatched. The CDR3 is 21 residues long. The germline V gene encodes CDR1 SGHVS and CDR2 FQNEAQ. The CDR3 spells CASSLEGLAGGPFGGANVLTF. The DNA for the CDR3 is TGTGCCAGCAGCTTAGAAGGACTAGCGGGAGGGCCATTTGGCGGGGCCAACGTCCTGACTTTC.

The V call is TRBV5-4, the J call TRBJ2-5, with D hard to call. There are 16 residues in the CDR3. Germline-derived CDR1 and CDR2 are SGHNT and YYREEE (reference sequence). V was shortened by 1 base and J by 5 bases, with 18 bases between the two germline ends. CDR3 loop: CASSLRFDALTETQYF. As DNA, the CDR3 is TGTGCCAGCAGCTTGAGGTTCGACGCGCTCACGGAGACCCAGTACTTC.

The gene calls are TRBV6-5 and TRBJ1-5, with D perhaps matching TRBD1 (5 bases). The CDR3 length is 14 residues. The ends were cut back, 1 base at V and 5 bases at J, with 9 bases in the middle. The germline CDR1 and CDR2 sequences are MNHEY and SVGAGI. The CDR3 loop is CASSYLGVDQPQHF. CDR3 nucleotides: TGTGCCAGCAGTTACTTAGGGGTGGATCAGCCCCAGCATTTT.

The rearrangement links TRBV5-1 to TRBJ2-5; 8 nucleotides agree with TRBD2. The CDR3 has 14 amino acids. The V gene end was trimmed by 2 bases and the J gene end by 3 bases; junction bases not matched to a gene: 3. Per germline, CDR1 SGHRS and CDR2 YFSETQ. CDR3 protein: CASSFNGREETQYF. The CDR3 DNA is TGCGCCAGCAGCTTTAACGGGAGGGAAGAGACCCAGTACTTC.

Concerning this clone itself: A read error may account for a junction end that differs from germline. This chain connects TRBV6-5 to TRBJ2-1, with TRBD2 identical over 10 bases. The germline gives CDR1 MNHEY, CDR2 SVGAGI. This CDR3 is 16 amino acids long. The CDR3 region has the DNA TGTGCCAGCAGGTACTCTAGCGGGAGCTCCTACAATGAGCAGTTCTTC. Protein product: CASRYSSGSSYNEQFF.

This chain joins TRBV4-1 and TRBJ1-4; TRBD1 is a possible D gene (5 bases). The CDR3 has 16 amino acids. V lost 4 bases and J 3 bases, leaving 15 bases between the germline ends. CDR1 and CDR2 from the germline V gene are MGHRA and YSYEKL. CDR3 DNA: TGCGCCAGCAGCCGCGGGGGAGGGCTGGCTAATGAAAAACTGTTTTTT. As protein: CASSRGGGLANEKLFF.

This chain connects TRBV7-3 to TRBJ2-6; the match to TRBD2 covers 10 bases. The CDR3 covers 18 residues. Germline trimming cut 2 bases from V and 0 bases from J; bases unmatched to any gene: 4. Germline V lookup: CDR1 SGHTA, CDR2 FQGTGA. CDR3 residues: CASSLASGRASGANVLTF. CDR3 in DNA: TGTGCCAGCAGCTTAGCCAGCGGGAGGGCCTCTGGGGCCAACGTCCTGACTTTC.

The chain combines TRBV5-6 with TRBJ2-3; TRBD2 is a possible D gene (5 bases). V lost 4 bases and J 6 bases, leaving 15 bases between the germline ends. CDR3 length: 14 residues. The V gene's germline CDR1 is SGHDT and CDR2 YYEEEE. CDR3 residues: CASSPASAADTQYF. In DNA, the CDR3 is TGTGCCAGCAGCCCGGCGTCAGCGGCCGATACGCAGTATTTT.

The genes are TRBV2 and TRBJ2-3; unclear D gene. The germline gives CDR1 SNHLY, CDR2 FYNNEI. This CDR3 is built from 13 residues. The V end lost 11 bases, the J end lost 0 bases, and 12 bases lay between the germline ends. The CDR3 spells CACLRSSTDTQYF. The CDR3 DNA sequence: TGTGCCTGCTTGAGGAGTAGCACAGATACGCAGTATTTT.

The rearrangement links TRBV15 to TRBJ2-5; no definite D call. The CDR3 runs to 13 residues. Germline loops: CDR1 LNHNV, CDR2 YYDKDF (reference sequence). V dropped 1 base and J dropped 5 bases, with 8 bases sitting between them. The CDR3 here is CATSRVRVETQYF. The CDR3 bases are TGTGCCACCAGCAGAGTTAGGGTGGAGACCCAGTACTTC. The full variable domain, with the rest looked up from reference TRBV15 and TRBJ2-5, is DAMVIQNPRYQVTQFGKPVTLSCSQTLNHNVMYWYQQKSSQAPKLLFHYYDKDFNNEADTPDNFQSRRPNTSFCFLDIRSPGLGDTAMYLCATSRVRVETQYFGPGTRLLVL.

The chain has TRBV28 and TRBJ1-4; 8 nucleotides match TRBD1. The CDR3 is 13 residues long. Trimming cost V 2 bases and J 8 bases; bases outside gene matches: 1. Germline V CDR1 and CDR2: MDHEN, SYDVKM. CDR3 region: CASSLHRGEKLFF. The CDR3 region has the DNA TGTGCCAGCAGTTTACACAGGGGGGAAAAACTGTTTTTT.

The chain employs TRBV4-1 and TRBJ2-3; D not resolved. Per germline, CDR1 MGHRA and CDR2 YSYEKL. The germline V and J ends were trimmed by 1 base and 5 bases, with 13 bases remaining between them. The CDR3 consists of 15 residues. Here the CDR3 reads CASSQGASKVDTQYF. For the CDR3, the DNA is TGCGCCAGCAGCCAAGGGGCCTCCAAGGTAGATACGCAGTATTTT.

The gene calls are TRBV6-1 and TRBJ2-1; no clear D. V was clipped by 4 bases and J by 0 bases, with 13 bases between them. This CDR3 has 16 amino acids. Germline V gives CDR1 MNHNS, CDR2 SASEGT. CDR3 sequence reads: CASSGERASSYNEQFF. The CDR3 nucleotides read TGTGCCAGCAGTGGAGAACGGGCTTCCTCCTACAATGAGCAGTTCTTC.

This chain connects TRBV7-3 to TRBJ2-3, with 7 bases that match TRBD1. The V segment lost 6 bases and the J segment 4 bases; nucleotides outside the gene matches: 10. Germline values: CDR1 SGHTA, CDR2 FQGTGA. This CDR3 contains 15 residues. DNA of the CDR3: TGTGCCAGCAGTTCGTCGGGACAGTTGGCAGATACGCAGTATTTT. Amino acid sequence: CASSSSGQLADTQYF.

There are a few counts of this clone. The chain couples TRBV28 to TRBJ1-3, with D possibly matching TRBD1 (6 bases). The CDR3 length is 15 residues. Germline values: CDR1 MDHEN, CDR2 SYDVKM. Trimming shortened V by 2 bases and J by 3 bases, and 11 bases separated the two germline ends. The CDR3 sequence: CASSLGGQGGNTIYF. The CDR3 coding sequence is TGTGCCAGCAGTTTAGGGGGCCAGGGTGGAAACACCATATATTTT.

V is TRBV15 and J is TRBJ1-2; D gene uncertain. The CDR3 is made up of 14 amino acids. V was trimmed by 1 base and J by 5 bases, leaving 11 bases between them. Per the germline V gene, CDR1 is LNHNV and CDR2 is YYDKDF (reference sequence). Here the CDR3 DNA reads TGTGCCACCAGCAGAGGTTTTACTGAGTATGGCTACACCTTC. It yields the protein CATSRGFTEYGYTF.

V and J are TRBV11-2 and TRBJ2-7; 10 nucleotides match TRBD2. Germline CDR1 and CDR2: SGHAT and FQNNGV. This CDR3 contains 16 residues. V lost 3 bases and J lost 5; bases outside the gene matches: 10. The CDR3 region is CASSLGASGSPHEQYF. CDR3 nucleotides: TGTGCCAGCAGCTTGGGGGCTAGCGGGAGTCCCCACGAGCAGTACTTC.

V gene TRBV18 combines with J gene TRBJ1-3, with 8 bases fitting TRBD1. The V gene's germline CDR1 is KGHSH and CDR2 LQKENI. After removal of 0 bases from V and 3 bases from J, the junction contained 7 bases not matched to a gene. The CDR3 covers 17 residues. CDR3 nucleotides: TGTGCCAGCTCACCACCGCAGGCAGGGGGCCTTGGAAACACCATATATTTT. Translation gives CASSPPQAGGLGNTIYF.

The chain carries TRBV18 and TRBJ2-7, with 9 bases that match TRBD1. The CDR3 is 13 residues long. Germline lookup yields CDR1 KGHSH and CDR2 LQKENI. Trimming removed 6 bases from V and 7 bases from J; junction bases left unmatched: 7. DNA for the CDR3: TGTGCCAGCTCTCGGGACAGGGAGAGAGAGCAGTACTTC. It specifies CASSRDREREQYF. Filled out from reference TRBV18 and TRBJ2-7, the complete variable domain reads NAGVMQNPRHLVRRRGQEARLRCSPMKGHSHVYWYRQLPEEGLKFMVYLQKENIIDESGMPKERFSAEFPKEGPSILRIQQVVRGDSAAYFCASSRDREREQYFGPGTRLTVT.

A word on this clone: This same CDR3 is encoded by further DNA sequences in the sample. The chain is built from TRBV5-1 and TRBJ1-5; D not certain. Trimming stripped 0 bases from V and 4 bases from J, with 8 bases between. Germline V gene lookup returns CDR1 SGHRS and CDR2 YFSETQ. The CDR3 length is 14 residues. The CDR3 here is CASSLGRGNQPQHF. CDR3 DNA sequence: TGCGCCAGCAGCTTGGGTAGAGGTAATCAGCCCCAGCATTTT.

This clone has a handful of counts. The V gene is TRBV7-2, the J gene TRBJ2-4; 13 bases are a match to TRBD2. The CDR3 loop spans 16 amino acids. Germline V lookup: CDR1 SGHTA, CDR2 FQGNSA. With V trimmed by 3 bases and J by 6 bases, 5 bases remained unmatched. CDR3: CASSFAGTSGTNIQYF. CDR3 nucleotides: TGTGCCAGCAGCTTCGCCGGGACTAGCGGGACAAACATTCAGTACTTC.

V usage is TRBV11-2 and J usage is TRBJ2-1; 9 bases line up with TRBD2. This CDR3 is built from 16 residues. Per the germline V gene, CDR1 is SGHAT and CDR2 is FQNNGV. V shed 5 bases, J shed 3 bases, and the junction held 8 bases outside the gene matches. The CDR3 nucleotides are TGTGCCAGCAGCGCCTCCGAGACTAGCGGCTACAATGAGCAGTTCTTC. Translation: CASSASETSGYNEQFF.

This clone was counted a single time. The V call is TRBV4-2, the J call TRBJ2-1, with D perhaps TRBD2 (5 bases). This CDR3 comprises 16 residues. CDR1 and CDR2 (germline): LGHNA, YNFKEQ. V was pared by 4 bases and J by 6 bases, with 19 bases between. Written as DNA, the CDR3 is TGTGCCAGCAGCCCCAGACTAACCTCGCAAGGCAATGAGCAGTTCTTC. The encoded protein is CASSPRLTSQGNEQFF.